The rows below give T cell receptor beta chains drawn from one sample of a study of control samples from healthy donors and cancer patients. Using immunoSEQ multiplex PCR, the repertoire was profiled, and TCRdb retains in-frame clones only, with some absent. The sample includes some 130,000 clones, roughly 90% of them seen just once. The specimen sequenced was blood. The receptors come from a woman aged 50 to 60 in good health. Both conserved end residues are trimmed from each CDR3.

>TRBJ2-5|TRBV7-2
ASSLMETQY
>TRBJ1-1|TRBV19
ATSRQGGTEAF
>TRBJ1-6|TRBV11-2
ASSLRDRDNSPLH
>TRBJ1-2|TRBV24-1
ATWDNYYGYT
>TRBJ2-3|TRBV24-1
ATRGGYGTDTQY
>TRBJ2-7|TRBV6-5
ASSRTRQVEQY
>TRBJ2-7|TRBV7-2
ASSLVSSPQMGYEQY
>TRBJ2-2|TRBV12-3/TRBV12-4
ASSLWGTGELF
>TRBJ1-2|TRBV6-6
ASSYSEVDYGYT
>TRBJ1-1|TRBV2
ASVKGPGTEAF
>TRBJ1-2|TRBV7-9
ASSVQLDRGSSKGYT
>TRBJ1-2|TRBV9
ASSVDSNYGYT
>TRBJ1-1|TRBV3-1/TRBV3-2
ASSPTGSGEGTEAF
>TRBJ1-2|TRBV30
ASSPGQGLRYGYT
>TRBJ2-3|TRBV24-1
ATSDLTSPRGGADTQY
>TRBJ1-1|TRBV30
AWTRRGATEAF
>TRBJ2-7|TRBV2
ASISGGSYEQY
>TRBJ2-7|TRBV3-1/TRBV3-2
ASSPALDEQY
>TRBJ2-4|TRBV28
ASSLGFGKNIQY
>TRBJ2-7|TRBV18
ASSPRQPYEQY
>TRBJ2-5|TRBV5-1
ASSLGVAGSVETQY
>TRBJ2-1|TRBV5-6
ASSLELAGNSYNEQF